These 17 T cell receptor beta chains came from one sample sequenced in a study of T cell changes during pregnancy in multiple sclerosis. Using immunoSEQ multiplex PCR, the repertoire was profiled, and TCRdb retains in-frame clones only, with some absent. The sample includes about 45,000 clones, 85% to 90% of them seen just once. The sample here was CD4+ T cells from peripheral blood mononuclear cells, taken in the first trimester of pregnancy. The receptors shown here come from a female donor with multiple sclerosis, enrolled in a pregnancy study.

The V and J genes are TRBV4-1 and TRBJ2-1; TRBD2 matches at 9 bases. Per germline, CDR1 MGHRA and CDR2 YSYEKL. The CDR3 runs to 17 residues. J gave up 2 bases and V 4 bases, and 9 bases lay outside the gene matches. CDR3 sequence (DNA): TGCGCCAGCAGCCCAGGGGCCGGACTAGCGCCCTACAATGAGCAGTTCTTC. This gives the protein CASSPGAGLAPYNEQFF.

This clone appeared once. The chain recombines TRBV5-6 with TRBJ2-1; 9 bases align to TRBD1. The CDR3 has 18 amino acids. The ends lost 6 bases at V and 4 bases at J; junction bases unmatched: 17. Germline CDR1 and CDR2: SGHDT and YYEEEE. For the CDR3, the DNA is TGTGCCAGCACCCAGGGGGCGAGGCCGGGACAGGGTTACAATGAGCAGTTCTTC. It is translated as CASTQGARPGQGYNEQFF. Together with reference TRBV5-6 and TRBJ2-1, the CDR3 gives the full variable domain: DAGVTQSPTHLIKTRGQQVTLRCSPKSGHDTVSWYQQALGQGPQFIFQYYEEEERQRGNFPDRFSGHQFPNYSSELNVNALLLGDSALYLCASTQGARPGQGYNEQFFGPGTRLTVL.

V is TRBV7-2 and J is TRBJ1-6; D is undetermined. The CDR3 spans 12 residues. Trimming took off 5 bases at V and 16 bases at J, with 15 bases between the two ends. The germline V gene encodes CDR1 SGHTA and CDR2 FQGNSA. CDR3 amino acids: CASSASGPKLHF. For the CDR3, the DNA is TGTGCCAGCAGCGCTAGCGGTCCAAAGCTCCACTTT.

The chain employs TRBV18 and TRBJ2-7, with D unresolved. The V gene lost 3 bases and the J gene lost 6 bases, with 24 bases spanning the gap. The CDR3 has 17 amino acids. The germline CDR1 and CDR2 sequences are KGHSH and LQKENI. The CDR3: CASSPTPLVLSVSEQYF. The CDR3 DNA reads as TGTGCCAGCTCACCCACACCTCTGGTTCTCTCCGTTTCCGAGCAGTACTTC.

The gene calls are TRBV19 and TRBJ2-7; 8 nucleotides line up with TRBD1. J was trimmed by 2 bases and V by 4 bases; bases with no gene match: 10. The CDR3 is made up of 16 amino acids. Germline assignment: CDR1 LNHDA and CDR2 SQIVND (reference sequence). The CDR3 is CASSRGPTGVTYEQYF. CDR3 sequence (DNA): TGTGCCAGTAGTAGGGGCCCGACAGGGGTTACCTACGAGCAGTACTTC.

This sequence joins TRBV29-1 and TRBJ2-1, with a weak D call TRBD1 (6 bases). CDR1 SQVTM and CDR2 ANQGSEA come from the germline V gene. V lost 6 bases, J lost 9 bases, and 18 bases lay in between. The CDR3 contains 13 residues. The CDR3 here is CSVFTGPGSEQFF. The DNA of the CDR3 is TGCAGCGTCTTCACAGGGCCTGGGAGTGAGCAGTTCTTC.

This rearrangement joins TRBV28 to TRBJ2-7; 7 bases line up with TRBD2. The CDR3 sequence is 12 residues long. J lost 3 bases, V lost 6 bases, and 2 bases had no gene match. The V gene's germline CDR1 is MDHEN and CDR2 SYDVKM. In nucleotides, the CDR3 is TGTGCCAGCAGGGGGACTATCTACGAGCAGTACTTC. As protein: CASRGTIYEQYF.

The chain uses TRBV5-6 and TRBJ2-1; 9 nucleotides agree with TRBD2. There are 16 residues in the CDR3. CDR1 SGHDT and CDR2 YYEEEE come from the germline V gene. V shed 4 bases, J shed 7 bases, and the junction held 12 bases outside the gene matches. CDR3 in DNA: TGTGCCAGCAGCCGGGGGATAGCGGGAGTCTTAAATGAGCAGTTCTTC. Its translation: CASSRGIAGVLNEQFF.

The gene calls are TRBV6-5 and TRBJ2-7, with D perhaps matching TRBD2 (6 bases). V was clipped by 7 bases and J by 11 bases, with 21 bases between them. This CDR3 contains 13 residues. CDR1 and CDR2 from the germline V gene are MNHEY and SVGAGI. CDR3 amino acids: CASTPPEGGREYF. CDR3 bases: TGTGCCAGCACCCCACCGGAGGGCGGGCGAGAGTACTTC.

The chain employs TRBV10-1 and TRBJ2-7, with D possibly TRBD1 on 5 matching bases. V lost 3 bases, J lost 5 bases, and 14 bases lay in between. CDR3 length equals 14 residues. CDR1 WNHNN and CDR2 SYGVQD come from the germline V gene (reference sequence). The CDR3 region is CASSDIRQRNEQYF. For the CDR3, the DNA is TGCGCCAGCAGTGATATTCGACAGAGGAACGAGCAGTACTTC.

V usage is TRBV11-2 and J usage is TRBJ2-7; 10 bases fit TRBD1. Looked up from germline, CDR1 is SGHAT and CDR2 is FQNNGV. Trimming removed 3 bases from V and 1 base from J; junction bases left unmatched: 6. The CDR3 is 16 amino acids. The CDR3 sequence is CASSLWTGGGSYEQYF. DNA for the CDR3: TGTGCCAGCAGCTTGTGGACAGGGGGAGGTTCCTACGAGCAGTACTTC.

This clone is labeled medium-sized. The gene calls are TRBV7-9 and TRBJ2-7; a possible D gene is TRBD2 (6 bases). The CDR3 length is 14 residues. The germline CDR1 and CDR2 sequences are SEHNR and FQNEAQ (reference sequence). V lost 2 bases and J lost 7, with 15 bases in between. The CDR3 is CASSLSSPGEEQYF. CDR3 in DNA: TGTGCCAGCAGCTTATCTTCACCGGGGGAAGAGCAGTACTTC.

This chain connects TRBV6-1 to TRBJ2-7, with 8 bases fitting TRBD1. In germline, CDR1 is MNHNS, CDR2 SASEGT. J lost 4 bases, V lost 1 base, and 3 bases had no gene match. The CDR3 length is 14 residues. The CDR3 region is CASSEGTGLYEQYF. The CDR3 DNA is TGTGCCAGCAGTGAAGGGACAGGGTTGTACGAGCAGTACTTC.

The chain has TRBV5-1 and TRBJ2-1; TRBD2 aligns across 11 bases. The trim removed 2 bases at V and 0 bases at J, leaving 7 bases unmatched. Per the germline V gene, CDR1 is SGHRS and CDR2 is YFSETQ. The CDR3 contains 18 residues. CDR3 in DNA: TGCGCCAGCAGCTTTGGGACTAGCGGACTGAGCTCCTACAATGAGCAGTTCTTC. Protein: CASSFGTSGLSSYNEQFF.

The chain uses TRBV11-2 and TRBJ1-2; 9 bases line up with TRBD1. There are 15 residues in the CDR3. Losses at the gene ends were 5 bases for V and 4 bases for J; bases not matched to a gene: 8. Germline lookup yields CDR1 SGHAT and CDR2 FQNNGV. The CDR3 loop reads CASSAIQGAAYGYTF. The CDR3, as DNA: TGTGCCAGCAGCGCGATACAGGGGGCTGCCTATGGCTACACCTTC.

In its sample, this clone was seen a few times. The chain links TRBV14 to TRBJ1-4, with D hard to call. CDR1 is SGHDN and CDR2 is FVKESK in the germline V gene. CDR3 length: 14 residues. V lost 1 base, J lost 5 bases, and 8 bases lay in between. CDR3 nucleotides: TGTGCCAGCAGCCAAGGGGCCCCAAATGAAAAACTGTTTTTT. Residues: CASSQGAPNEKLFF. Full variable domain (outside the CDR3, taken from reference TRBV14 and TRBJ1-4): EAGVTQFPSHSVIEKGQTVTLRCDPISGHDNLYWYRRVMGKEIKFLLHFVKESKQDESGMPNNRFLAERTGGTYSTLKVQPAELEDSGVYFCASSQGAPNEKLFFGSGTQLSVL.

The V and J genes are TRBV2 and TRBJ2-5; 13 bases are shared with TRBD2. The V segment lost 4 bases and the J segment 4 bases; nucleotides outside the gene matches: 0. Germline CDR1 reads SNHLY; CDR2 reads FYNNEI. The CDR3 totals 14 residues. In nucleotides, the CDR3 is TGTGCCAGCAGTGGGACTAGCGGGAGAGAGACCCAGTACTTC. Protein sequence: CASSGTSGRETQYF.